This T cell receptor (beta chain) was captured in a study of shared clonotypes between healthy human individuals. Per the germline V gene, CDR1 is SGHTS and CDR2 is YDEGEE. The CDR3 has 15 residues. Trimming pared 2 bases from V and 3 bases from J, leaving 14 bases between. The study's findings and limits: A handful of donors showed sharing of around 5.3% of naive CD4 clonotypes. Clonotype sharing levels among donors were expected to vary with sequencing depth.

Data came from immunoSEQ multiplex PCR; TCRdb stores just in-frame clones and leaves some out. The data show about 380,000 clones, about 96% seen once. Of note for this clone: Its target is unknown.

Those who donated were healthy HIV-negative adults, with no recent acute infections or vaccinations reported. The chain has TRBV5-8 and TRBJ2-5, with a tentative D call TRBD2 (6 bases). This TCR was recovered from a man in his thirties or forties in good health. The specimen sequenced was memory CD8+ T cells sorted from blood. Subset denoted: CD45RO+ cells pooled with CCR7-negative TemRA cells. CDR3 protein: CASSFRPSVKETQYF. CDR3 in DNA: TGTGCCAGCAGCTTTCGGCCTAGCGTAAAAGAGACCCAGTACTTC.